The rows below give T cell receptor beta chains drawn from one sample of a study of blood T cell repertoires in COVID-19. Using immunoSEQ multiplex PCR, the repertoire was profiled, and TCRdb retains in-frame clones only, with some absent. This sample has over 300,000 clones, with about 82% found just once. Sequences were obtained from peripheral blood. The receptors here all came from a human donor in a cohort sampled during active COVID-19. Both conserved end residues are part of each CDR3. A D gene is named only where the DNA matches it firmly. The size entry is marked missing in some rows and otherwise reads once, few, many or a size class.

V gene	clone size	J gene	D gene	CDR3 DNA	CDR3 protein
TRBV5-6	.	TRBJ2-7	TRBD1	TGTGCCAGCAGCTTGTTACAGGGGGCGGGTAAGCAGTACTTC	CASSLLQGAGKQYF
TRBV5-1	.	TRBJ1-2	TRBD1	TGCGCCAGCAGCTTACAGGGGGGCTATGGCTACACCTTC	CASSLQGGYGYTF
TRBV3-1/TRBV3-2	.	TRBJ1-5	.	TGTGCCAGCAGCCAAGGGGGGGGAAATCAGCCCCAGCATTTT	CASSQGGGNQPQHF
TRBV25-1	.	TRBJ1-2	TRBD1	TGTGCCAGCAGTGCCCTCGGGGGGACAGGCTCCTATGGCTACACCTTC	CASSALGGTGSYGYTF
TRBV5-5	.	TRBJ1-2	.	TGTGCCAGCAGAATTGAACAGGGTGCGTATGGCTACACCTTC	CASRIEQGAYGYTF
TRBV24-1	.	TRBJ1-2	TRBD1	TGTGCCACCAGTGAGGGTGGACAGGGGAGGTACGGTTACGATGGCTACACCTTC	CATSEGGQGRYGYDGYTF
TRBV5-5	few	TRBJ2-7	.	TGTGCCAGCAGCTTGGGCGGAGGGGGCATCAACGAGCAGTACTTC	CASSLGGGGINEQYF
TRBV2	.	TRBJ1-5	TRBD1	TGTGCCAGCAGTGAAAGGCAGGGGGCGGGTAAGGGCAATCAGCCCCAGCATTTT	CASSERQGAGKGNQPQHF
TRBV19	.	TRBJ2-7	.	TGTGCCAGTAGTCCCCGACAGTTCTCCTACGAGCAGTACTTC	CASSPRQFSYEQYF
TRBV6-1	.	TRBJ1-1	TRBD1	TGTGCCAGCAGTGATGGAGACAGGGGTGAAGCTTTCTTT	CASSDGDRGEAFF
TRBV27	.	TRBJ2-7	TRBD2	TGTGCCAGCAGTCAAGCGGGGGCGTTCTACGAGCAGTACTTC	CASSQAGAFYEQYF
TRBV19	.	TRBJ1-2	.	TGTGCCAGTAGTCTGTGGGGTCGGGCGGGCTATGGCTACACCTTC	CASSLWGRAGYGYTF
TRBV9	many	TRBJ1-5	.	TGTGCCAGCAGCGTAGATCTGGGGGGTGATCAGCCCCAGCATTTT	CASSVDLGGDQPQHF
TRBV27	.	TRBJ1-5	.	TGTGCCAGCAGTTTGTGGGGCGACAATCAGCCCCAGCATTTT	CASSLWGDNQPQHF
TRBV6-5	.	TRBJ2-3	TRBD1	TGTGCCAGCAGTTGGTCTCCGGGACAGGGGTCAGATACGCAGTATTTT	CASSWSPGQGSDTQYF
TRBV6-6	.	TRBJ1-5	TRBD1	TGTGCCAGCAGAAGGACAGGGATGATCAGTTTT	CASRRTGMISF
TRBV4-2	.	TRBJ1-4	.	TGTGCCAGCAGCCAAGAAGGTGGGTCGGGTAATGAAAAACTGTTTTTT	CASSQEGGSGNEKLFF
TRBV9	.	TRBJ1-4	.	TGTGCCAGCAGCGCGGGGGGGCATGAGGATGAAAAACTGTTTTTT	CASSAGGHEDEKLFF
TRBV11-1	.	TRBJ2-7	.	TGTGCCAGCAGCTTAGGGGCCATACAGCGGTCCTACGAGCAGTACTTC	CASSLGAIQRSYEQYF
TRBV30	.	TRBJ1-4	.	TGTGCCTGGAGCGCCAGGGGTGTCGAAAAACTGTTTTTT	CAWSARGVEKLFF
TRBV25-1	.	TRBJ2-1	TRBD1	TGTGCCAGCAGTGAATTTCGGGGACAGAGGTTGGGCAATGAGCAGTTCTTC	CASSEFRGQRLGNEQFF
TRBV19	.	TRBJ2-7	.	TGTGCCAGTAGTATTGAACAGGGACCCTACGAGCAGTACTTC	CASSIEQGPYEQYF
TRBV25-1	few	TRBJ2-7	.	TGTGCCAGCAGTGATCCCAAATCCTACGAGCAGTACTTC	CASSDPKSYEQYF
TRBV9	.	TRBJ2-6	TRBD1	TGTGCCAGCAGCAAACGGACAGGGTCCGAGGCTGGGGCCAACGTCCTGACTTTC	CASSKRTGSEAGANVLTF
TRBV28	.	TRBJ1-2	TRBD1	TGTGCCAGACGACAGGGTGGCGGCTACACCTTC	CARRQGGGYTF
TRBV29-1	.	TRBJ2-2	TRBD2	TGCAGCGTTCGGGGGGGCACCGGGGAGCTGTTTTTT	CSVRGGTGELFF
TRBV5-1	.	TRBJ2-5	.	TGCGCCAGCAGCTTGGTTTCCCCGGGGAGGGAGACCCAGTACTTC	CASSLVSPGRETQYF
TRBV19	.	TRBJ2-1	TRBD1	TGTGCCAGTAGTATCCTAGCAGGGGGCGATGAGCAGTTCTTC	CASSILAGGDEQFF
TRBV19	.	TRBJ2-7	.	TGTGCCAGTAGTATTCCAGGCTTGGGTTCGGAGCAGTACTTC	CASSIPGLGSEQYF
TRBV6-5	once	TRBJ2-7	TRBD1	TGTGCCAGCAGGGAGGGACAGGGGGTCTTCTACGAGCAGTACTTC	CASREGQGVFYEQYF
TRBV9	.	TRBJ2-5	.	TGTGCCAGCAGCGTAGGAGTGGTGAACCAAGAGACCCAGTACTTC	CASSVGVVNQETQYF
TRBV9	.	TRBJ1-1	.	TGTGCCAGCAGCGTAGAGATCGGCACTGAAGCTTTCTTT	CASSVEIGTEAFF
TRBV5-1	.	TRBJ1-1	TRBD1	TGCGCCAGCAGCTTGTCTCAGGGGGCGCCCACTGAAGCTTTCTTT	CASSLSQGAPTEAFF
TRBV24-1	.	TRBJ2-7	.	TGTGCCACCAGTGATTCAGCCAGGGATCAATCCTACGAGCAGTACTTC	CATSDSARDQSYEQYF
TRBV6-5	.	TRBJ1-1	.	TGTGCCAGCAGTCCCCGAGGAGCGGGAGATGCTTTCTTT	CASSPRGAGDAFF
TRBV9	.	TRBJ1-1	TRBD1	TGTGCCAGCAGCGCAGACAGGGGTTACACTGAAGCTTTCTTT	CASSADRGYTEAFF
TRBV5-8	.	TRBJ2-3	TRBD1	TGTGCCAGCAGCCCGGGGACAGGGACGGATACGCAGTATTTT	CASSPGTGTDTQYF
TRBV27	.	TRBJ1-5	.	TGTGCCAGCAGTTTTCTGGACAAATTAAATCAGCCCCAGCATTTT	CASSFLDKLNQPQHF
TRBV6-5	.	TRBJ1-5	.	TGTGCCAGCGGACAGAATAGCAATCAGCCCCAGCATTTT	CASGQNSNQPQHF
TRBV7-2	.	TRBJ2-5	TRBD2	TGTGCCAGCAGCTTAGCATACGGGACTAGCGGGGGAGTGCTCGAGACCCAGTACTTC	CASSLAYGTSGGVLETQYF
TRBV7-9	few	TRBJ1-6	.	TGTGCCAGCAGCTTAGCGGATGAGGCCTATAATTCACCCCTCCACTTT	CASSLADEAYNSPLHF
TRBV7-6	.	TRBJ2-1	.	TGTGCCAGCAGCTTAAGCAGGGGCTCCAATGAGCAGTTCTTC	CASSLSRGSNEQFF
TRBV6-5	.	TRBJ2-5	TRBD2	TGTGCCAGCAGTTACTCGATAGCGGGGGGGCGAGAGACCCAGTACTTC	CASSYSIAGGRETQYF
TRBV29-1	.	TRBJ1-2	TRBD1	TGCAGCGTACAGGGGGCGCTTGGCTATGGCTACACCTTC	CSVQGALGYGYTF
TRBV5-6	.	TRBJ1-6	.	TGTGCCAGCAGCTTGGATCCGGGAGGCTATAATTCACCCCTCCACTTT	CASSLDPGGYNSPLHF
TRBV30	.	TRBJ1-2	.	TGTGCCTGGGAATATTCAGGTTCTGCTGGCTACACCTTC	CAWEYSGSAGYTF